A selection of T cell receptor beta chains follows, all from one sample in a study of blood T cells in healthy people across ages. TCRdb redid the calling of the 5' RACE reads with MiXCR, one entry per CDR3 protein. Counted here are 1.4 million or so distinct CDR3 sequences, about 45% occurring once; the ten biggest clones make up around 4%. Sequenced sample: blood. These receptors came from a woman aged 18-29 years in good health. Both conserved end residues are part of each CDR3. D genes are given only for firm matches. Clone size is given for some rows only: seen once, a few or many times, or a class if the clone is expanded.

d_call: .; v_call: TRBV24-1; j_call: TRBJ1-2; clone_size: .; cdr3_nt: TGTGCCACCAGTGATCCCGCCTTAGGACTTAACTATGGCTACACCTTC; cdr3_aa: CATSDPALGLNYGYTF
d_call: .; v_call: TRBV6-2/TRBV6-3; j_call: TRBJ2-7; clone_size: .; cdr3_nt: TGTGCCAGCAGTTACGAGCGCCTGAGCTCCTACGAGCAGTACTTC; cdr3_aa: CASSYERLSSYEQYF
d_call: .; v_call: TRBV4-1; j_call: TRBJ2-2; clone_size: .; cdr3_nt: TGCGCCAGCAGCCAAGTTTTAGCCGGGGAGCTGTTTTTT; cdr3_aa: CASSQVLAGELFF
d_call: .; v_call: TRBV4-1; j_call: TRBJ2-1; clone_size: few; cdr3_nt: TGCGCCAGCAGCGAGCCTTCGATCGGCCCCAATGAGCAGTTCTTC; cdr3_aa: CASSEPSIGPNEQFF
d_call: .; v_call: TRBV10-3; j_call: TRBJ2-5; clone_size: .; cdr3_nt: TGTGCCATCAGAGGGGGGGCTCAAGAGACCCAGTACTTC; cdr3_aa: CAIRGGAQETQYF
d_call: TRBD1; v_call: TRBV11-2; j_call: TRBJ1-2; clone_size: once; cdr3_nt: TGTGCCAGCAGCTTATGGGACAGGGGCCCGACTGGCTACACCTTC; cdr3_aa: CASSLWDRGPTGYTF
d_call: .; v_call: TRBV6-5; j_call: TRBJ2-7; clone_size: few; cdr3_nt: TGTGCCAGCAGTCCGGACAGAAGCCCGTACAATGAGCAGTACTTC; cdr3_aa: CASSPDRSPYNEQYF
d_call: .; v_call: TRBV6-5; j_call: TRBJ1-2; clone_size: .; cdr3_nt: TGTGCCAGCAGTTACGCGCAGGGGGGCTACACCTTC; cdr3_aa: CASSYAQGGYTF
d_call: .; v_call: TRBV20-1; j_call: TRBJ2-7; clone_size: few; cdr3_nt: TGCAGTGCTAGAGATTATCGGGTTGGCGAGCAGTACTTC; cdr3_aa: CSARDYRVGEQYF
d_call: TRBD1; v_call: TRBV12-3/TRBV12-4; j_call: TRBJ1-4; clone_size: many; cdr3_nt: TGTGCCAGCACCCTGTGGACAGGACCTAATGAAAAACTGTTTTTT; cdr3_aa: CASTLWTGPNEKLFF
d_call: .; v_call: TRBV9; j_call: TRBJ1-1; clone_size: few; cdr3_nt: TGTGCCAGCAGCGTAGAGGCGGCGAACACTGAAGCTTTCTTT; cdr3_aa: CASSVEAANTEAFF
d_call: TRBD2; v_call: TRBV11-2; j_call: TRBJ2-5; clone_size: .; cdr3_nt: TGTGCCAGCAGCTCAACTAGCGGGAGGAACTACCAAGAGACCCAGTACTTC; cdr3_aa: CASSSTSGRNYQETQYF
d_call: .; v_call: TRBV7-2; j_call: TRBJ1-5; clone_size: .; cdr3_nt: TGTGCCAGCAGCTTAAAGTGGGCAGGGGCAAATCAGCCCCAGCATTTT; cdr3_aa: CASSLKWAGANQPQHF
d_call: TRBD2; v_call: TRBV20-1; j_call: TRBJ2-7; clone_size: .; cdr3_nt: TGCAGTGCCCATGGGGGACTAGACTGGGCCGACGAGCAGTACTTC; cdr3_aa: CSAHGGLDWADEQYF
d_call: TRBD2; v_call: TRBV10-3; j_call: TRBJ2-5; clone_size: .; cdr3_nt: TGTGCCATCAGTGGCACTAGCGGGGTGGACAATGAGCAGTACTTC; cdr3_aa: CAISGTSGVDNEQYF
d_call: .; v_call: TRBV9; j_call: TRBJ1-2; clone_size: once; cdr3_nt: TGTGCCAGCAGCGTCAGTCCGATCTCGGATGGCTACACCTTC; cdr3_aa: CASSVSPISDGYTF
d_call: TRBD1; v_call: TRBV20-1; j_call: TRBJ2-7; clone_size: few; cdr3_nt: TGCAGTGCTAGACCTGGACAGGGTGGTTACGAGCAGTACTTC; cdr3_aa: CSARPGQGGYEQYF
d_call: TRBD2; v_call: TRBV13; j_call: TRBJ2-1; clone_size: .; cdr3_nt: TGTGCCAGCAGCTCCCGGGGGACTAGCGGCTACAATGAGCAGTTCTTC; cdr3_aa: CASSSRGTSGYNEQFF
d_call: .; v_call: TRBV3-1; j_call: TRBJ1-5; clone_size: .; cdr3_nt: TGTGCCAGCAGCCTACAGGCTAGCAATCAGCCCCAGCATTTT; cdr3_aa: CASSLQASNQPQHF
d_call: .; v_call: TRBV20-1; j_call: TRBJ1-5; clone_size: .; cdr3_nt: TGCAGTGCTAGACCTGACAGCAATAGCAATCAGCCCCAGCATTTT; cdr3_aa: CSARPDSNSNQPQHF
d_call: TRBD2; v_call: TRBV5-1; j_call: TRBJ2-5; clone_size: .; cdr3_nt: TGCGCCAGCAGCCGCGGCGGACTAGCGGGGACGAACGACAATGAGCAGTACTTC; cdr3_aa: CASSRGGLAGTNDNEQYF
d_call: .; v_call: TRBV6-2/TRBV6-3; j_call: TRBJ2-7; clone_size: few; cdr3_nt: TGTGGAAGCAGTAATCCAGGCTACGAGCAGTACTTC; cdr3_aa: CGSSNPGYEQYF
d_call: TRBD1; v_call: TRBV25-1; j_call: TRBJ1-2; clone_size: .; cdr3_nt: TGTGCCAGCAGGGCACAGGGGGACTATGGCTACACCTTC; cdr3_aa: CASRAQGDYGYTF
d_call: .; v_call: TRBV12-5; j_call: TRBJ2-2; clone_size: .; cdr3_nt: TGTGCTAGTGGAGTGTCCGCCGGGGAGCTGTTTTTT; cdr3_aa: CASGVSAGELFF
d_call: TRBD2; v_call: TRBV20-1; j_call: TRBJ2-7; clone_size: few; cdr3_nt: TGCAGTGCTAGTAAAGGGACTACCTACGAGCAGTACTTC; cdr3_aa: CSASKGTTYEQYF
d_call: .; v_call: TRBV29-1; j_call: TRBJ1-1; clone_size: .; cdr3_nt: TGCAGCGTTTTTAGCTGGAACACTGAAGCTTTCTTT; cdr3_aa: CSVFSWNTEAFF
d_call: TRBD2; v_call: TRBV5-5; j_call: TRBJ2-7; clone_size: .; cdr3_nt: TGTGCCAGCAGCTGGTATAGCGGGACCCTTGCCTACAATGAGCAGTACTTC; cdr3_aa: CASSWYSGTLAYNEQYF
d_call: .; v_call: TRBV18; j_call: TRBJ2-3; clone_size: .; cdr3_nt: TGTGCCAGCTCACCACCGGGCAGTACCACAGATACGCAGTATTTT; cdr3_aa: CASSPPGSTTDTQYF
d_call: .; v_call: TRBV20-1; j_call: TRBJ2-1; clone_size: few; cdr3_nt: TGCAGTGGGACCTTAGCGTTCGATGAGCAGTTCTTC; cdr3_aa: CSGTLAFDEQFF
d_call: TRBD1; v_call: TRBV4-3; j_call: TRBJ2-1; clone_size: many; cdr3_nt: TGTGCCAGCAGCCAAGACAGGGGACCTTACAATGAGCAGTTCTTC; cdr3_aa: CASSQDRGPYNEQFF
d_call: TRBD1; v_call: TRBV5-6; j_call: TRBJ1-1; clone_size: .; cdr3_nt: TGTGCCAGCAGCCCGGGACAGCACACTGAAGCTTTCTTT; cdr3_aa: CASSPGQHTEAFF
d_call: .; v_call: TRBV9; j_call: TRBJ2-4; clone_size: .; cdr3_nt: TGTGCCAGCAGCGGGGACACTTCGGGGAACATTCAGTACTTC; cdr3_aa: CASSGDTSGNIQYF
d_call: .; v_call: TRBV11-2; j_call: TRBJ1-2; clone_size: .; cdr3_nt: TGTGCCAGCAGCTTAGGGGACCTCATCCGTACTGGCTACACCTTC; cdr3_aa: CASSLGDLIRTGYTF
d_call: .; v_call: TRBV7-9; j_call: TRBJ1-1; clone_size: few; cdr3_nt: TGTGCCAGCAGCTTAGAGGGATTAACAGTCGAAGCTTTCTTT; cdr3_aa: CASSLEGLTVEAFF
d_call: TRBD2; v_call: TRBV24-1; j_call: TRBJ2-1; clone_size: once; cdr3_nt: TGTGCCACCAGTGATTCTCTAGCGGGGGTTGAGACCCAGTTCTTC; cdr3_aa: CATSDSLAGVETQFF
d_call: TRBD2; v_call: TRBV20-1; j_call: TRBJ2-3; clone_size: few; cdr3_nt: TGCAGTGCTAGAGGTGTGGGAGGGCCATATACGCAGTATTTT; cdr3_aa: CSARGVGGPYTQYF
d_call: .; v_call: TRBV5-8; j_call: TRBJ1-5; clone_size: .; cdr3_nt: TGTGCCAGCGGCCAGTACAATCAGCCCCAGCATTTT; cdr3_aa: CASGQYNQPQHF
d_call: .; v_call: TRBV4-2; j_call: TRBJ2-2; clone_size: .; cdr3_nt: TGTGCCAGCATCCAAGCTACCCTCCTGGAAAACTGGGAGCTGTTTTTT; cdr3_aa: CASIQATLLENWELFF
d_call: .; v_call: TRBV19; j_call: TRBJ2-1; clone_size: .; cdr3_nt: TGTGCCAGTAGTATAGTTGCAGGGTGGGGTCAGAATGAGCAGTTCTTC; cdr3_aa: CASSIVAGWGQNEQFF
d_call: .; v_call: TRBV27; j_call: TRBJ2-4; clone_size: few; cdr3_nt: TGTGCCAGCAGTCTCGGGGGGCACAACATTCAGTACTTC; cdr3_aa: CASSLGGHNIQYF
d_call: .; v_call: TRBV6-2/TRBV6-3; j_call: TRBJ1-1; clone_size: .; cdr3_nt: TGTGCCAGCAGTTACGCGGACAGCTCCACTGAAGCTTTCTTT; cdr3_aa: CASSYADSSTEAFF
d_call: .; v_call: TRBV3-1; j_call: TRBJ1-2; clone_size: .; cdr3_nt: TGTGCCAGCAGCCAAGCCAGGGAGTATGGAAGCTACACCTTC; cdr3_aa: CASSQAREYGSYTF
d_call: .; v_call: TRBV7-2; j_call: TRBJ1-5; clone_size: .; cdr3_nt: TGTGCCAGCAGCTTAGCCGGGACCCGGAGCAATCAGCCCCAGCATTTT; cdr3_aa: CASSLAGTRSNQPQHF
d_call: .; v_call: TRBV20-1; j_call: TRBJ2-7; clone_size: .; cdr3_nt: TGCAGCGCTAGCAGGGGGGATAGGGGTAATGAGCAGTACTTC; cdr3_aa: CSASRGDRGNEQYF
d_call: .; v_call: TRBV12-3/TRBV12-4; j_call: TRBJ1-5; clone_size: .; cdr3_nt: TGTGCCAGCAGTTTAGCACAGGACCGCAATCAGCCCCAGCATTTT; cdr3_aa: CASSLAQDRNQPQHF
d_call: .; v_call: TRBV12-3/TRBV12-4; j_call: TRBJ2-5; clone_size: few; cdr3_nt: TGTGCCAGCAGCCCGCCCCGCGGGCATCAAGAGACCCAGTACTTC; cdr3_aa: CASSPPRGHQETQYF
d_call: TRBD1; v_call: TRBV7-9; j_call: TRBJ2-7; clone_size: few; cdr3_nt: TGTGCCAGCAGCTTCACCGGGACAGCGCCCTACGAGCAGTACTTC; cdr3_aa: CASSFTGTAPYEQYF
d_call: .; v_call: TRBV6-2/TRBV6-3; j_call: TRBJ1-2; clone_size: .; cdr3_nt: TGTGCCAGCAGCACTTCCGGGACCCGAGCTAACTATGGCTACACCTTC; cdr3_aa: CASSTSGTRANYGYTF
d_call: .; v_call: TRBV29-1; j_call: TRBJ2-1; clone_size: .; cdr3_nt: TGCAGCGTTGAAGATCTAGGGGCTGCCTACAATGAGCAGTTCTTC; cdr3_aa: CSVEDLGAAYNEQFF
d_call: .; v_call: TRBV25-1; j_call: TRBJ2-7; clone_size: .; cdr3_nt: TGTGCCAGCAGTGTCCCCTCTCTTTCCGAGCAGTACTTC; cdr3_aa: CASSVPSLSEQYF
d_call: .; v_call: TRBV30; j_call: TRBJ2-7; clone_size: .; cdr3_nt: TGTGCCTGGAGTGTTCGAGACTACGAGCAGTATTTC; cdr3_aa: CAWSVRDYEQYF
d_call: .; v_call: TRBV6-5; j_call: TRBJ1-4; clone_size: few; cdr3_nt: TGTGCCAGCCGGATAGGGGTAGCTGGAAAACTGTTTTTT; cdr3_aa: CASRIGVAGKLFF
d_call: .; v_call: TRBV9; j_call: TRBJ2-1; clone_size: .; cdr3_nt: TGTGCCAGCAGCGTAGGAGGGACGGTCTCCTACAATGAGCAGTTCTTC; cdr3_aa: CASSVGGTVSYNEQFF
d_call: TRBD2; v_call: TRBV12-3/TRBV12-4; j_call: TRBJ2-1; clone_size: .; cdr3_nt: TGTGCCAGCAGTTTCCCTTACGGCAGGGCTAGCGGAAGCTCCTACAATGAGCAGTTCTTC; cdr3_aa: CASSFPYGRASGSSYNEQFF
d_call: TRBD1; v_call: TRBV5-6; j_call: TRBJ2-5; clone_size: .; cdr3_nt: TGTGCCAGCAGCCCCCCTCCGACAGGGCCTTGGCGAGAGACCCAGTACTTC; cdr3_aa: CASSPPPTGPWRETQYF
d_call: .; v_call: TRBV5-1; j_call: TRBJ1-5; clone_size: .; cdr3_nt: TGCGCCAGCAGCTTGGGGGGGACCATTGAGGAGCCCCAGCATTTT; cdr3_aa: CASSLGGTIEEPQHF
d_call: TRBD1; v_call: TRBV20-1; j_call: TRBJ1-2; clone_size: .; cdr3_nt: TGCAGTGCTGATCCTCCGGGACAGGGCCTCGCTAACTATGGCTACACCTTC; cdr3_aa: CSADPPGQGLANYGYTF
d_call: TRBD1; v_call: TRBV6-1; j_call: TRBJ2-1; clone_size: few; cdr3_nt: TGTGCCAGCAGTGAAGGGGGGACAGGGGCGTTCTTC; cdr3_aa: CASSEGGTGAFF
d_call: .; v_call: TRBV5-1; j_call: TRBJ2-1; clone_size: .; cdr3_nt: TGCGCCAGCAGCCTACTCGAGGGGGGGAGATGGATCAATGAGCAGTTCTTC; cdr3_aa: CASSLLEGGRWINEQFF